These 8 T cell receptor beta chains originate from one sample sequenced in a study of identical twins (TCRdb year 2016). Receptor amplification or capture employed 5' RACE. TCRdb shows the sequencer as Illumina HiSeq 2000. TCRdb's own reprocessing of the public reads used fastp at Q25 and MiXCR and kept productive beta chains. Every distinct CDR3 protein forms one entry, paired with its most common genes and DNA. A total of around 960,000 distinct CDR3 sequences appear in this sample, roughly an eighth of them only once. The ten largest clones add up to under 2% of the sample. These data also featured in a second study, about yellow fever vaccine responses in identical twins.

The sequencing sample was made of PBMCs. These receptors all stem from a woman younger than 30 in good health.

The rearrangement uses TRBV12-5 and TRBJ2-1; perhaps TRBD2 as D (6 bases). The ends were cut back, 2 bases at V and 8 bases at J, with 7 bases in the middle. The germline V gene has CDR1 LGHNT and CDR2 FRNRAP. The CDR3 consists of 12 residues. CDR3 nucleotides: TGTGCTAGTGGTTTGTCGGGGGATGAGCAGTTCTTC. Protein sequence: CASGLSGDEQFF. The full variable domain, in which reference TRBV12-5 and TRBJ2-1 provide the parts outside the CDR3, is DARVTQTPRHKVTEMGQEVTMRCQPILGHNTVFWYRQTMMQGLELLAYFRNRAPLDDSGMPKDRFSAEMPDATLATLKIQPSEPRDSAVYFCASGLSGDEQFFGPGTRLTVL.

The chain employs TRBV7-6 and TRBJ2-1; 9 bases align to TRBD2. V shed 1 base and J 2 bases; nucleotides not matched to a gene: 9. The CDR3 is 18 amino acids. Germline CDR1 SGHVS, CDR2 FNYEAQ. In DNA form, the CDR3 reads TGTGCCAGCAGCTTAGGGGGTAGCGGGAGTCGTACCTACAATGAGCAGTTCTTC. It encodes CASSLGGSGSRTYNEQFF.

The count of this clonotype is one. A read error may explain this, as a much larger clone is one base away. The chain couples TRBV5-1 to TRBJ2-2; TRBD2 matches at 8 bases. Per germline, CDR1 SGHRS and CDR2 YFSETQ. CDR3 length: 16 amino acids. The CDR3 nucleotides read TGCGCCAGCAGAAACCCAGCGGGAGAAACCACCGCGGAGCTGTTTTTT. This codes for CASRNPAGETTAELFF.

This clonotype showed up many times. This chain connects TRBV28 to TRBJ2-1; D may be TRBD1 (5 bases). There are 12 residues in the CDR3. Germline loops: CDR1 MDHEN, CDR2 SYDVKM. Trimming left V 6 bases short and J 7 bases short, with 10 bases between. CDR3 in amino acids: CASSFRGNEQFF. CDR3 bases: TGTGCCAGCAGCTTTAGGGGTAATGAGCAGTTCTTC.

The V gene is TRBV15, the J gene TRBJ2-5; the D call may be TRBD1 or TRBD2 (5 bases each). Germline CDR1 is LNHNV and CDR2 is YYDKDF (reference sequence). This CDR3 region has 16 residues. V dropped 5 bases and J dropped 6 bases, with 22 bases sitting between them. This CDR3 is CATSGTGTGILQTQYF. The CDR3 region has the DNA TGTGCCACCAGCGGCACCGGGACGGGGATCTTACAGACCCAGTACTTC.

This clonotype showed up many times. This chain links TRBV15 with TRBJ2-1; D is unresolved. The CDR3 sequence is 13 residues long. The ends were cut back, 0 bases at V and 11 bases at J, with 11 bases in the middle. Germline-derived CDR1 and CDR2 are LNHNV and YYDKDF (reference sequence). The CDR3 loop is CATSRDVTPKQFF. As DNA, the CDR3 is TGTGCCACCAGCAGAGATGTAACTCCAAAGCAGTTCTTC.

Many counts were recorded for this clonotype. The chain recombines TRBV12-3 or TRBV12-4 with TRBJ2-2; 8 bases line up with TRBD2. CDR3 size: 14 residues. Losses at the gene ends were 3 bases for V and 7 bases for J; bases not matched to a gene: 4. The CDR3 here is CASSFLAGGGELFF. The CDR3 DNA sequence: TGTGCCAGCAGTTTTCTAGCGGGTGGCGGGGAGCTGTTTTTT.

This clonotype appeared a few times. The rearrangement uses TRBV24-1 and TRBJ2-1; 8 positions match TRBD2. Trimming cost V 1 base and J 8 bases; bases outside gene matches: 9. Looked up from germline, CDR1 is KGHDR and CDR2 is SFDVKD. The CDR3 covers 16 residues. The CDR3 sequence: CATSDLGIAGSYEQFF. The CDR3 DNA follows: TGTGCCACCAGTGATTTAGGGATAGCGGGATCATATGAGCAGTTCTTC.